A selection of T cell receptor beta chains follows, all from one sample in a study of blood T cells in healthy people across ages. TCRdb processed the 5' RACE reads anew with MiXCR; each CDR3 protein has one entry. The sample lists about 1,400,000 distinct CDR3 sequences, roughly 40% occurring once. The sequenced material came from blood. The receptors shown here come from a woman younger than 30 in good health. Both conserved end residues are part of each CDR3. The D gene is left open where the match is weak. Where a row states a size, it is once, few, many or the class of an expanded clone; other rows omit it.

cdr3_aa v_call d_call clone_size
CTGNSGVAYEQYF TRBV6-6 . .
CASSKNQEPNTEAFF TRBV21-1 . .
CASSHQTGLPYEQYF TRBV27 TRBD1 few
CASSYGVTYEQYF TRBV25-1 . .
CASRLGQGTGELFF TRBV6-6 TRBD1 .
CASSQDESQTYEQYF TRBV4-2 . few
CASSPRTSGGPTYNEQFF TRBV7-8 TRBD2 few
CASSMLVRGGLFSYNEQFF TRBV27 TRBD2 .
CASSGIAGGLYEQYF TRBV10-2 TRBD2 .
CSARDRRGYQETQYF TRBV20-1 . .
CASSLYGEGETQYF TRBV3-1 . few
CAISGLASGELFF TRBV10-3 TRBD2 .
CASSHLTSGRGEQYF TRBV3-1 TRBD2 .
CASRFYRDPTYEQYF TRBV6-5 . .
CASSLVGYGSPYNEQFF TRBV7-9 . .
CSAETSGSEDMQYF TRBV20-1 TRBD2 .
CASSQIRGGTDTQYF TRBV4-1 TRBD2 .
CASSYYLTFTDTQYF TRBV6-5 . .
CASSPDDSYGYTF TRBV18 . many
CASSTTGTLVTQYF TRBV12-3/TRBV12-4 . .
CASGGGQSYEQYF TRBV2 . .
CASSYSVESTEESTDTQYF TRBV6-2/TRBV6-3 . .
CASKREAPYNEQYF TRBV27 TRBD2 .
CASDSGDEQFF TRBV4-1 . .
CSAVPEQFF TRBV20-1 . few
CARTGGQRSYEQYF TRBV5-6 . .
CASSLEGESSYNEQFF TRBV11-3 . .
CASSQDGQRGFYNEQFF TRBV4-2 TRBD2 .
CASSTRERDPYNEQFF TRBV4-2 TRBD2 few
CASSLASLKGLGALFYNEQFF TRBV11-1 . few
CASSPYRQGESYEQYF TRBV4-1 . few
CASSLFPPGGGGDEQFF TRBV7-2 . few
CSARGQGFDEQYF TRBV20-1 TRBD1 .
CASSDRDTFTDTQYF TRBV25-1 . few
CASSLGLLGKQYF TRBV7-9 . .
CAWKAAGNPTDTQYF TRBV30 TRBD2 .
CASRDTGMTDTQYF TRBV6-6 . few
CASSIAGFTDTQYF TRBV12-3/TRBV12-4 TRBD2 few
CASSEGSEPPYNEQFF TRBV25-1 . few
CASSYRTSGTITDTQYF TRBV6-5 TRBD2 .
CASAQAESSYNEQFF TRBV2 . .
CASRAGGHSNQPQHF TRBV6-2/TRBV6-3 TRBD1 .
CASTRANLSNQPQHF TRBV6-8 . .
CASSLGLVLQETQYF TRBV7-8 TRBD2 few
CASRTWGETQYF TRBV12-3/TRBV12-4 . .
CASGLSRGLAGGDVLEQFF TRBV12-5 TRBD2 .
CASTGDGNQPQHF TRBV2 . few
CASSPRTGSNEQFF TRBV18 . many
CASSQDFATSGSNEQYF TRBV4-1 TRBD2 .
CASSGQDYEQYF TRBV12-3/TRBV12-4 TRBD1 few
CASSGSSKGYTF TRBV28 . .
CASRRPGTSINEQFF TRBV28 TRBD2 few
CASTTTPGFGLSEQFF TRBV14 . .
CASSLSRAGSYEQYF TRBV7-9 . .
CASSSNFGGLTRGGYTF TRBV12-3/TRBV12-4 . few